Listed here are 29 T cell receptor beta chains from one sample, sequenced in a study of T cell responses to AZD1222 COVID-19 vaccine (dated by TCRdb to 2020 to 2022). The library came from the immunoSEQ multiplex PCR assay. TCRdb limited this immuneACCESS table to in-frame rearrangements with V and J called. A share of clones is missing; checked studies link under half to unresolved V genes, and the rest is unexplained. This sample gives approximately 150,000 clones in total; more than 70% of them show up just once. The ten largest clones take up roughly 1.7% of the sample. The time point label for this specimen denotes: about 28 days (+/-7) after the second vaccine dose. The material was peripheral blood, obtained 28 days after the second AZD1222 dose. The receptors were gathered from an adult who received the AZD1222 COVID-19 vaccine.

This chain connects TRBV19 to TRBJ2-1, with 7 bases matching TRBD2. The CDR3 length is 13 residues. The V segment lost 4 bases and the J segment 8 bases; nucleotides outside the gene matches: 5. CDR1 is LNHDA, CDR2 SQIVND, per germline (reference sequence). This chain's CDR3 is CASSSGSIHEQFF. The DNA of the CDR3 is TGTGCCAGTAGTAGCGGGAGTATCCATGAGCAGTTCTTC.

V usage is TRBV30 and J usage is TRBJ1-2, with D hard to call. Germline V gene sequence: CDR1 GTSNPN, CDR2 SVGIG (reference sequence). V lost 2 bases and J lost 5, with 9 bases in between. CDR3 length equals 12 residues. This CDR3 is CAWSPQPYGYTF. The CDR3 bases are TGTGCCTGGAGTCCCCAGCCATATGGCTACACCTTC.

Turning to this clone: The same CDR3 arises from other DNA sequences in this sample as well. This chain joins TRBV28 and TRBJ1-2, with a possible D match to TRBD1 (5 bases). Germline V gene sequence: CDR1 MDHEN, CDR2 SYDVKM. The CDR3 covers 12 residues. V was trimmed by 2 bases and J by 5 bases, leaving 6 bases between them. The CDR3, as DNA: TGTGCCAGCAGTTTAGGGGGGTATGGCTACACCTTC. This gives the protein CASSLGGYGYTF.

The chain links TRBV11-2 to TRBJ1-5, with 7 bases identical to TRBD1. The germline V gene encodes CDR1 SGHAT and CDR2 FQNNGV. V lost 5 bases and J lost 1; bases outside the gene matches: 8. The CDR3 sequence is 16 residues long. The CDR3 loop is CASSTGAGQSNQPQHF. The CDR3, as DNA: TGTGCCAGCAGCACGGGGGCGGGACAGAGCAATCAGCCCCAGCATTTT.

The chain couples TRBV2 to TRBJ2-3; 15 bases line up with TRBD2. Germline V CDR1 and CDR2: SNHLY, FYNNEI. V lost 4 bases and J lost 6; bases outside the gene matches: 5. CDR3 length: 16 residues. CDR3 sequence reads: CASSVGLAGGYDTQYF. The CDR3 coding sequence is TGTGCCAGCAGTGTGGGACTAGCGGGAGGATATGATACGCAGTATTTT.

The V call is TRBV10-3, the J call TRBJ2-6; TRBD2 agrees at 11 bases. CDR1 is ENHRY, CDR2 SYGVKD, per germline. The V segment lost 7 bases and the J segment 3 bases; nucleotides outside the gene matches: 8. The CDR3 is 17 amino acids. Here the CDR3 reads CAITPGLAESGANVLTF. The CDR3 DNA sequence: TGTGCCATCACCCCGGGACTAGCGGAAAGTGGGGCCAACGTCCTGACTTTC.

This sequence joins TRBV6-5 and TRBJ2-7, with D uncertain. With 7 bases removed from V and 2 bases from J, the gap between germline ends came to 15 bases. The CDR3 consists of 14 residues. Germline V lookup: CDR1 MNHEY, CDR2 SVGAGI. CDR3 in amino acids: CASTLSYGPYEQYF. CDR3 coding DNA: TGTGCCAGCACCCTATCGTACGGTCCCTACGAGCAGTACTTC.

This chain uses TRBV18 with TRBJ2-1, with TRBD2 as a possible D gene (6 bases). Germline V CDR1 and CDR2: KGHSH, LQKENI. The CDR3 covers 13 residues. Trimming removed 6 bases at V and 7 bases at J, with 13 bases between. CDR3 amino acids: CASSPGTPNEQFF. CDR3 coding DNA: TGTGCCAGCTCGCCCGGGACTCCAAATGAGCAGTTCTTC. Using reference TRBV18 and TRBJ2-1 for the parts outside the CDR3, the full variable domain is NAGVMQNPRHLVRRRGQEARLRCSPMKGHSHVYWYRQLPEEGLKFMVYLQKENIIDESGMPKERFSAEFPKEGPSILRIQQVVRGDSAAYFCASSPGTPNEQFFGPGTRLTVL.

V gene TRBV6-5 combines with J gene TRBJ1-2; possible D gene TRBD1, 6 bases. V gave up 2 bases and J gave up 2 bases, with 9 bases separating them. Germline CDR1 reads MNHEY; CDR2 reads SVGAGI. The CDR3 length is 14 residues. The CDR3 reads CASSYARGNYGYTF. Here the CDR3 DNA reads TGTGCCAGCAGTTACGCGAGGGGGAACTATGGCTACACCTTC.

This chain uses TRBV5-1 with TRBJ1-1; TRBD1 matches 8 bases. Trimming cost V 1 base and J 2 bases; bases outside gene matches: 7. Germline V gene data show CDR1 as SGHRS and CDR2 as YFSETQ. This CDR3 is 16 amino acids long. The CDR3 bases are TGCGCCAGCAGCTTGTGGGCAGGGGGCCCCAACACTGAAGCTTTCTTT. Its translation is CASSLWAGGPNTEAFF.

The V gene is TRBV27, the J gene TRBJ2-6, with 7 bases lining up with TRBD1. The V gene end was trimmed by 3 bases and the J gene end by 2 bases; junction bases not matched to a gene: 1. This CDR3 comprises 15 residues. CDR1 and CDR2 (germline): MNHEY, SMNVEV (reference sequence). CDR3 coding DNA: TGTGCCAGCAGTTTCCAGGGGGCTGGGGCCAACGTCCTGACTTTC. Residues: CASSFQGAGANVLTF.

Only a few counts were recorded for this clone. The chain employs TRBV9 and TRBJ1-2; TRBD1 matches 12 bases. Germline V gene data show CDR1 as SGDLS and CDR2 as YYNGEE. V gave up 4 bases and J gave up 8 bases; unmatched junction bases: 6. The CDR3 sequence is 14 residues long. CDR3: CASSPRDRGHGYTF. Here the CDR3 DNA reads TGTGCCAGCAGCCCAAGGGACAGGGGGCACGGCTACACCTTC.

Written as DNA, the CDR3 is TGTGCCAGCAGAATTCAGGGGACCCTTAACTATGGCTACACCTTC. Its translation: CASRIQGTLNYGYTF. The chain recombines TRBV6-5 with TRBJ1-2; perhaps TRBD1 as D (6 bases). The CDR3 contains 15 residues. Per the germline V gene, CDR1 is MNHEY and CDR2 is SVGAGI. V lost 6 bases to trimming and J lost 1 base, with 15 bases between them.

The V gene is TRBV7-2, the J gene TRBJ2-1, with TRBD2 as a possible D gene (5 bases). This CDR3 is built from 15 residues. The germline CDR1 and CDR2 sequences are SGHTA and FQGNSA. V lost 1 base and J lost 4, with 11 bases in between. The CDR3 is CASSLVPSSYNEQFF. The CDR3 bases are TGTGCCAGCAGCTTAGTTCCTAGCAGTTACAATGAGCAGTTCTTC.

In DNA form, the CDR3 reads TGTGCCAGCAGCTCCCCCGGGACTAGTCCGTTCTTC. Protein product: CASSSPGTSPFF. V is TRBV7-9 and J is TRBJ2-1, with 8 bases matching TRBD2. V gave up 4 bases and J gave up 15 bases; unmatched junction bases: 8. The germline V gene has CDR1 SEHNR and CDR2 FQNEAQ (reference sequence). The CDR3 is made up of 12 amino acids. Combining the CDR3 with reference TRBV7-9 and TRBJ2-1 gives the whole variable domain DTGVSQNPRHKITKRGQNVTFRCDPISEHNRLYWYRQTLGQGPEFLTYFQNEAQLEKSRLLSDRFSAERPKGSFSTLEIQRTEQGDSAMYLCASSSPGTSPFFGPGTRLTVL.

The chain uses TRBV4-3 and TRBJ1-4; possible D gene TRBD1, 5 bases. V gave up 0 bases and J gave up 8 bases, with 16 bases separating them. CDR3 length: 16 amino acids. Per the germline V gene, CDR1 is LGHNA and CDR2 is YSLEER. CDR3 amino acids: CASSQDLTELREKLFF. As DNA, the CDR3 is TGCGCCAGCAGCCAAGACCTGACAGAATTGAGGGAAAAACTGTTTTTT.

Points on this clone: Within the sample, other DNA sequences also encode this same CDR3. The V call is TRBV28, the J call TRBJ2-5; no clear D gene. The CDR3 contains 11 residues. With 3 bases removed from V and 1 base from J, the gap between germline ends came to 0 bases. From germline, CDR1 is MDHEN and CDR2 SYDVKM. The CDR3 nucleotides read TGTGCCAGCAGTTTCCAAGAGACCCAGTACTTC. Amino acids: CASSFQETQYF.

The rearrangement uses TRBV6-2 or TRBV6-3 and TRBJ2-7; D call uncertain. This CDR3 has 11 amino acids. Germline CDR1 reads MNHEY; CDR2 reads SVGEGT. Trimming removed 6 bases at V and 6 bases at J, with 9 bases between. The CDR3 reads CASSQVGEQYF. CDR3 nucleotide sequence: TGTGCCAGCAGCCAAGTCGGCGAGCAGTACTTC.

V usage is TRBV5-1 and J usage is TRBJ2-2, with 8 bases lining up with TRBD2. After removal of 3 bases from V and 0 bases from J, the junction contained 7 bases not matched to a gene. Germline V lookup: CDR1 SGHRS, CDR2 YFSETQ. The CDR3 contains 17 residues. CDR3 nucleotide sequence: TGCGCCAGCAGCTGGACTACGGGACTAGCGAACACCGGGGAGCTGTTTTTT. Its protein is CASSWTTGLANTGELFF.

This clone was observed a single time. J is TRBJ1-1 and V is TRBV6-5; 7 positions agree with TRBD1. From germline, CDR1 is MNHEY and CDR2 SVGAGI. The CDR3 sequence is 14 residues long. The V gene end was trimmed by 5 bases and the J gene end by 3 bases; junction bases not matched to a gene: 6. DNA of the CDR3: TGTGCCAGCAGTCCGACCGACAGGGACACTGAAGCTTTCTTT. Its protein product is CASSPTDRDTEAFF.

This clone was found a few times. J is TRBJ2-3 and V is TRBV6-4; D remains unclear. The germline V gene encodes CDR1 MRHNA and CDR2 SNTAGT. The CDR3 spans 15 residues. Trimming took off 2 bases at V and 0 bases at J, with 9 bases between the two ends. CDR3 bases: TGTGCCAGCAGTGACGCTCCCGGGAGCACAGATACGCAGTATTTT. This sequence encodes CASSDAPGSTDTQYF.

V usage is TRBV14 and J usage is TRBJ2-5; weak D call: TRBD2 (6 bases). CDR3 length: 16 amino acids. Trimming removed 1 base at V and 5 bases at J, with 17 bases between. Looked up from germline, CDR1 is SGHDN and CDR2 is FVKESK. The CDR3 is CASSQARGAGRETQYF. CDR3 sequence (DNA): TGTGCCAGCAGCCAAGCCCGAGGGGCAGGGAGGGAGACCCAGTACTTC.

V and J are TRBV20-1 and TRBJ1-1, with 7 bases that match TRBD1. CDR1 is DFQATT and CDR2 is SNEGSKA in the germline V gene (reference sequence). CDR3 length: 11 amino acids. V trimming: 3 bases; J trimming: 8 bases; junction bases outside the gene matches: 3. The CDR3 DNA follows: TGCAGTGCTAGCAGGGGGGCGGAAGCTTTCTTT. Its protein is CSASRGAEAFF.

This chain uses TRBV7-2 with TRBJ2-1; 9 nucleotides agree with TRBD2. CDR1 is SGHTA, CDR2 FQGNSA, per germline. J gave up 1 base and V 5 bases, and 3 bases lay outside the gene matches. This CDR3 has 15 residues. CDR3 protein: CASSNSGGSYNEQFF. CDR3 sequence (DNA): TGTGCCAGCAGCAATAGCGGGGGTTCCTACAATGAGCAGTTCTTC.

V gene TRBV9 combines with J gene TRBJ1-2; 9 positions match TRBD1. The germline V gene encodes CDR1 SGDLS and CDR2 YYNGEE. The CDR3 sequence is 15 residues long. The V and J ends lost 4 bases and 4 bases, in that order; junction bases with no gene match: 8. CDR3 DNA sequence: TGTGCCAGCAGCTTTGGACAGGGGATACCCTATGGCTACACCTTC. It specifies CASSFGQGIPYGYTF.

This chain links TRBV28 with TRBJ1-2; D is uncertain. Trimming removed 2 bases at V and 2 bases at J, with 0 bases between. Germline V lookup: CDR1 MDHEN, CDR2 SYDVKM. This CDR3 comprises 11 residues. The CDR3 loop reads CASSLNYGYTF. The DNA for the CDR3 is TGTGCCAGCAGTTTAAACTATGGCTACACCTTC.

Only one count was recorded for this clone. J is TRBJ1-6 and V is TRBV10-3; 8 positions match TRBD1. Unmatched junction bases numbered 4, after V lost 6 bases and J lost 0 bases. Germline V CDR1 and CDR2: ENHRY, SYGVKD. The CDR3 extends over 16 amino acids. This chain's CDR3 is CAISGQGSSYNSPLHF. For the CDR3, the DNA is TGTGCCATCAGCGGACAGGGTAGCTCCTATAATTCACCCCTCCACTTT.

The CDR3 sequence is CASRWTGLGNQPQHF. In DNA form, the CDR3 reads TGTGCCAGCAGATGGACAGGGCTGGGCAATCAGCCCCAGCATTTT. The genes are TRBV2 and TRBJ1-5; the match to TRBD1 covers 8 bases. This CDR3 is 15 amino acids long. Unmatched junction bases numbered 6, after V lost 6 bases and J lost 2 bases. Germline V CDR1 and CDR2: SNHLY, FYNNEI.

The J gene is TRBJ2-2, the V gene TRBV5-1; 13 bases agree with TRBD2. J was trimmed by 5 bases and V by 4 bases; bases with no gene match: 5. This CDR3 has 16 amino acids. The V gene's germline CDR1 is SGHRS and CDR2 YFSETQ. Here the CDR3 reads CASSLGLAGQTGELFF. In DNA form, the CDR3 reads TGCGCCAGCAGCCTGGGACTAGCGGGACAGACCGGGGAGCTGTTTTTT.